The 26 T cell receptor beta chains given below trace back to one sample, sequenced in a study of OX40 agonist ivuxolimab in advanced cancers. TCRdb's table, derived via immunoSEQ multiplex PCR, lists solely in-frame clones and lacks some. This sample carries about 93,000 clones, 90% to 95% of them seen once, and the ten largest clones take roughly 0.53%. Sequencing was performed on CD4+ or CD8+ T cells sorted from blood, taken in a trial of the OX40 agonist ivuxolimab. The source is an adult with an advanced solid tumor such as melanoma, head and neck, liver or kidney cancer.

V and J are TRBV7-3 and TRBJ2-1, with 7 bases identical to TRBD1. Per the germline V gene, CDR1 is SGHTA and CDR2 is FQGTGA. The CDR3 length is 13 residues. The ends lost 5 bases at V and 10 bases at J; junction bases unmatched: 8. CDR3 nucleotides: TGTGCCAGCAGCAGTAACACGGGACAGGAGCAGTTCTTC. Translating it yields CASSSNTGQEQFF.

V gene TRBV12-5 combines with J gene TRBJ1-1, with D possibly TRBD1 on 5 matching bases. CDR1 and CDR2 from the germline V gene are LGHNT and FRNRAP. V lost 0 bases and J 5 bases, leaving 13 bases between the germline ends. CDR3 length: 15 amino acids. This chain's CDR3 is CASGLVNGAGTEAFF. The CDR3 nucleotides read TGTGCTAGTGGTTTGGTAAATGGGGCGGGAACTGAAGCTTTCTTT.

The chain is built from TRBV7-9 and TRBJ2-7; D ambiguous. The length of the CDR3 is 12 residues. V was shortened by 5 bases and J by 10 bases, with 15 bases between the two germline ends. Germline V gene lookup returns CDR1 SEHNR and CDR2 FQNEAQ (reference sequence). The chain's CDR3 is CASSKPDQPQYF. CDR3 DNA: TGTGCCAGCAGCAAACCCGACCAACCTCAGTACTTC. Full variable domain (outside the CDR3, taken from reference TRBV7-9 and TRBJ2-7): DTGVSQNPRHKITKRGQNVTFRCDPISEHNRLYWYRQTLGQGPEFLTYFQNEAQLEKSRLLSDRFSAERPKGSFSTLEIQRTEQGDSAMYLCASSKPDQPQYFGPGTRLTVT.

The chain has TRBV5-4 and TRBJ2-5; D is ambiguous. This CDR3 is 12 amino acids long. V lost 4 bases, J lost 1 base, and 5 bases lay in between. Germline-derived CDR1 and CDR2 are SGHNT and YYREEE (reference sequence). The chain's CDR3 is CASSPSQETQYF. For the CDR3, the DNA is TGTGCCAGCAGCCCGTCCCAAGAGACCCAGTACTTC.

The V gene is TRBV6-1, the J gene TRBJ1-5; D not resolved. V gave up 2 bases and J gave up 0 bases, with 8 bases separating them. CDR3 length equals 15 residues. The germline gives CDR1 MNHNS, CDR2 SASEGT. CDR3 nucleotide sequence: TGTGCCAGCAGTGAACCCACCAATAGCAATCAGCCCCAGCATTTT. Translated: CASSEPTNSNQPQHF.

The chain employs TRBV2 and TRBJ1-3; no clear D gene. The V end was cut by 2 bases, the J end by 4 bases, with 3 bases between. Looked up from germline, CDR1 is SNHLY and CDR2 is FYNNEI. The CDR3 is 12 amino acids. Written as DNA, the CDR3 is TGTGCCAGCAGTGAAAGCGGAAACACCATATATTTT. Its protein product is CASSESGNTIYF.

V is TRBV19 and J is TRBJ1-5, with D uncertain. The CDR3 runs to 14 residues. CDR1 and CDR2 from the germline V gene are LNHDA and SQIVND (reference sequence). The ends were cut back, 4 bases at V and 4 bases at J, with 11 bases in the middle. The DNA for the CDR3 is TGTGCCAGTAGTAGCACGTTCATTAATCAGCCCCAGCATTTT. Translating gives CASSSTFINQPQHF.

This rearrangement joins TRBV5-6 to TRBJ1-6; no reliable D call. Trimming stripped 1 base from V and 8 bases from J, with 4 bases between. The germline CDR1 and CDR2 sequences are SGHDT and YYEEEE. There are 12 residues in the CDR3. The CDR3 protein is CASSLNYSPLHF. DNA for the CDR3: TGTGCCAGCAGCTTGAACTATTCACCCCTCCACTTT.

This clone was counted only a few times. V and J are TRBV5-4 and TRBJ1-1; 7 bases are shared with TRBD1. Germline loops: CDR1 SGHNT, CDR2 YYREEE (reference sequence). The CDR3 is 14 amino acids. The trim removed 4 bases at V and 5 bases at J, leaving 8 bases unmatched. The CDR3 is CASSRGDRVTEAFF. The CDR3, as DNA: TGTGCCAGCAGCCGTGGAGACAGGGTAACTGAAGCTTTCTTT. Filled out from reference TRBV5-4 and TRBJ1-1, the complete variable domain reads ETGVTQSPTHLIKTRGQQVTLRCSSQSGHNTVSWYQQALGQGPQFIFQYYREEENGRGNFPPRFSGLQFPNYSSELNVNALELDDSALYLCASSRGDRVTEAFFGQGTRLTVV.

This clone has a single count. The genes are TRBV18 and TRBJ2-5; D remains unclear. V lost 5 bases to trimming and J lost 5 bases, with 6 bases between them. The V gene's germline CDR1 is KGHSH and CDR2 LQKENI. The CDR3 length is 11 residues. In nucleotides, the CDR3 is TGTGCCAGCTCATCGGGTGAGACCCAGTACTTC. This encodes CASSSGETQYF.

The chain employs TRBV6-1 and TRBJ2-3; TRBD2 agrees at 14 bases. Germline loops: CDR1 MNHNS, CDR2 SASEGT. The CDR3 runs 20 residues. V lost 4 bases and J lost 1; bases outside the gene matches: 13. Written as DNA, the CDR3 is TGTGCCAGCAGTGTTCGACTAGCGGGGGGGCGGAAGACACGCACAGATACGCAGTATTTT. This translates into CASSVRLAGGRKTRTDTQYF.

The CDR3 nucleotides read TGTGCCAGCATCTCACCCGAGGGGACTGAAGCTTTCTTT. Amino acids: CASISPEGTEAFF. The V and J genes are TRBV6-1 and TRBJ1-1, with TRBD1 as a possible D gene (5 bases). Between the trimmed V and J ends, which lost 7 bases and 5 bases, there was a span of 14 bases. The germline V gene has CDR1 MNHNS and CDR2 SASEGT. The CDR3 is made up of 13 amino acids.

The V gene is TRBV11-1, the J gene TRBJ1-1, with TRBD1 as a possible D gene (6 bases). CDR3 size: 14 residues. Germline CDR1 is SGHAT and CDR2 is FQDESV (reference sequence). Trimming shortened V by 4 bases and J by 3 bases, and 12 bases separated the two germline ends. The CDR3 region has the DNA TGTGCCAGCAGCTCACAGGGCCCTGACACTGAAGCTTTCTTT. It encodes CASSSQGPDTEAFF.

V is TRBV30 and J is TRBJ2-5; D unclear. With 3 bases removed from V and 9 bases from J, the gap between germline ends came to 14 bases. The V gene's germline CDR1 is GTSNPN and CDR2 SVGIG (reference sequence). This CDR3 is 12 amino acids long. CDR3 bases: TGTGCCTGGAGAGACTCGGCGGACCCCCAGTACTTC. Encoded protein: CAWRDSADPQYF. Looking up the rest from reference TRBV30 and TRBJ2-5 gives the full variable domain: SQTIHQWPATLVQPVGSPLSLECTVEGTSNPNLYWYRQAAGRGLQLLFYSVGIGQISSEVPQNLSASRPQDRQFILSSKKLLLSDSGFYLCAWRDSADPQYFGPGTRLLVL.

V gene TRBV11-2 combines with J gene TRBJ1-3; D gene uncertain. Trimming removed 3 bases at V and 1 base at J, with 10 bases between. The CDR3 extends over 15 amino acids. Germline-derived CDR1 and CDR2 are SGHAT and FQNNGV. CDR3 sequence (DNA): TGTGCCAGCAGCTTCAACAGTGAATCTGGAAACACCATATATTTT. Translated, it gives CASSFNSESGNTIYF.

The chain joins TRBV5-4 to TRBJ1-2, with 9 bases that match TRBD1. The junction had 6 bases not matched to a gene; V was cut back by 4 bases and J by 5 bases. Germline V gene sequence: CDR1 SGHNT, CDR2 YYREEE (reference sequence). The CDR3 totals 14 residues. The CDR3 sequence: CASSPWDREYGYTF. CDR3 nucleotides: TGTGCCAGCAGCCCGTGGGACAGGGAATATGGCTACACCTTC.

The chain has TRBV5-1 and TRBJ1-3; 9 positions match TRBD1. With 0 bases clipped from V and 2 bases from J, the junction kept 6 bases outside the gene matches. The CDR3 covers 17 residues. The germline V gene has CDR1 SGHRS and CDR2 YFSETQ. The DNA of the CDR3 is TGCGCCAGCAGCTTGGAACCGGGACAGGGAACTGGAAACACCATATATTTT. This encodes CASSLEPGQGTGNTIYF.

This clone appeared a few times. CDR3 amino acids: CASSQELAEPLGYTF. In nucleotides, the CDR3 is TGTGCCAGCAGCCAAGAGTTAGCCGAGCCCTTAGGCTACACCTTC. The gene calls are TRBV4-2 and TRBJ1-2; D is uncertain. Germline values: CDR1 LGHNA, CDR2 YNFKEQ. This CDR3 region has 15 residues. V shed 0 bases and J shed 8 bases, with 16 bases lying between them.

The J gene is TRBJ1-1, the V gene TRBV29-1; 8 positions agree with TRBD1. V was clipped by 7 bases and J by 0 bases; unmatched bases: 13. The CDR3 totals 16 residues. Looked up from germline, CDR1 is SQVTM and CDR2 is ANQGSEA. The CDR3: CSGRLTGGHMNTEAFF. The CDR3 DNA follows: TGCAGCGGCAGACTTACAGGGGGACACATGAACACTGAAGCTTTCTTT.

This clone has only one observation. The chain carries TRBV7-8 and TRBJ2-5; maybe TRBD1 (6 bases). The CDR3 is 13 amino acids. The germline V gene has CDR1 SGHVS and CDR2 FQNEAQ. Trimming left V 5 bases short and J 4 bases short, with 11 bases between. CDR3 region: CASSPNRAETQYF. CDR3 bases: TGTGCCAGCAGCCCAAACAGGGCAGAGACCCAGTACTTC. Supplemented by reference TRBV7-8 and TRBJ2-5, the full variable domain reads GAGVSQSPRYKVAKRGQDVALRCDPISGHVSLFWYQQALGQGPEFLTYFQNEAQLDKSGLPSDRFFAERPEGSVSTLKIQRTQQEDSAVYLCASSPNRAETQYFGPGTRLLVL.

V gene TRBV19 combines with J gene TRBJ1-1; 7 bases line up with TRBD1. The trim removed 2 bases at V and 6 bases at J, leaving 6 bases unmatched. The germline gives CDR1 LNHDA, CDR2 SQIVND (reference sequence). The CDR3 consists of 14 residues. The CDR3 protein is CASSIQFRGSEAFF. CDR3 nucleotide sequence: TGTGCCAGTAGTATACAATTCAGGGGGTCTGAAGCTTTCTTT.

This chain connects TRBV30 to TRBJ1-4; TRBD1 matches 7 bases. V lost 7 bases to trimming and J lost 8 bases; unmatched junction nucleotides: 7. Germline CDR1 and CDR2: GTSNPN and SVGIG (reference sequence). CDR3 length: 12 amino acids. The CDR3 region has the DNA TGTGCCTTTTTCGACAGGGACGAAAAACTGTTTTTT. Residues: CAFFDRDEKLFF. The full variable domain, with the rest looked up from reference TRBV30 and TRBJ1-4, is SQTIHQWPATLVQPVGSPLSLECTVEGTSNPNLYWYRQAAGRGLQLLFYSVGIGQISSEVPQNLSASRPQDRQFILSSKKLLLSDSGFYLCAFFDRDEKLFFGSGTQLSVL.

With respect to this clone: One end of the junction fails to match germline, which may point to a read error. The V and J genes are TRBV7-7 and TRBJ2-5, with D possibly matching TRBD1 (6 bases). The germline CDR1 and CDR2 sequences are SSHAT and FNYEAQ (reference sequence). The CDR3 is 15 residues long. The DNA for the CDR3 is TGTGCTAGCAGCTTAGTAACAGGGAGTTTGGAGACCCAGTACTTC. Translating gives CASSLVTGSLETQYF.

The rearrangement uses TRBV21-1 and TRBJ1-1. TRBV21-1 is annotated as a pseudogene. CDR3 size: 17 residues. The CDR3 coding sequence is TGTGCCAGCAGCAACCAAGTGGGAGGGGAGATGAACACTGAAGCTTTCTTT. Its translation: CASSNQVGGEMNTEAFF.

The rearrangement joins TRBV5-1 to TRBJ1-4, with D possibly TRBD1 on 5 matching bases. The CDR3 covers 14 residues. Germline V CDR1 and CDR2: SGHRS, YFSETQ. The V gene lost 2 bases and the J gene lost 1 base, with 6 bases spanning the gap. The CDR3 coding sequence is TGCGCCAGCAGCTTCCAGGGAACTAATGAAAAACTGTTTTTT. Translating gives CASSFQGTNEKLFF.

In this sample, this clone turned up a few times. The rearrangement links TRBV2 to TRBJ1-1; tentatively, D is TRBD1 (5 bases). CDR1 and CDR2 (germline): SNHLY, FYNNEI. The CDR3 runs 16 residues. The ends were cut back, 0 bases at V and 0 bases at J, with 11 bases in the middle. As DNA, the CDR3 is TGTGCCAGCAGTGAAGCGCGAAACAGGCTGAACACTGAAGCTTTCTTT. It is translated as CASSEARNRLNTEAFF.